These 23 T cell receptor beta chains were all obtained from the same sample, sequenced in a study of blood T cell repertoires in COVID-19. Here immunoSEQ multiplex PCR was the method, and the copy in TCRdb shows in-frame clones only, minus some. The data show a few hundred thousand clones, around 90% seen once. The source material was peripheral blood. The receptors originated from a woman aged 60-70 years with COVID-19, enrolled during active disease.

The chain carries TRBV9 and TRBJ2-7; the D gene is possibly TRBD2 (7 bases). Germline-derived CDR1 and CDR2 are SGDLS and YYNGEE. The V end lost 0 bases, the J end lost 2 bases, and 9 bases lay between the germline ends. The CDR3 has 14 residues. The CDR3 loop reads CASSVVGGAYEQYF. CDR3 sequence (DNA): TGTGCCAGCAGCGTAGTAGGGGGGGCCTACGAGCAGTACTTC.

This sequence joins TRBV19 and TRBJ1-1; D unclear. Germline loops: CDR1 LNHDA, CDR2 SQIVND (reference sequence). CDR3 length: 13 amino acids. Between the trimmed V and J ends, which lost 2 bases and 3 bases, there was a span of 7 bases. CDR3 bases: TGTGCCAGTAGTATAATGGCAGACACTGAAGCTTTCTTT. Residues: CASSIMADTEAFF.

V and J are TRBV7-2 and TRBJ1-3; TRBD1 might be the D (5 bases). CDR1 is SGHTA, CDR2 FQGNSA, per germline. The V end lost 3 bases, the J end lost 0 bases, and 12 bases lay between the germline ends. The CDR3 extends over 16 amino acids. The CDR3 bases are TGTGCCAGCAGCTTGGATACAGGAAGCTCTGGAAACACCATATATTTT. Translation gives CASSLDTGSSGNTIYF.

The chain carries TRBV18 and TRBJ2-5; D gene unclear. Germline CDR1 KGHSH, CDR2 LQKENI. V lost 2 bases, J lost 4 bases, and 17 bases lay in between. CDR3 length: 16 amino acids. DNA for the CDR3: TGTGCCAGCTCACCAACCGCGGCCGGTAGGCGAGAGACCCAGTACTTC. It yields the protein CASSPTAAGRRETQYF.

A few counts support this clone. V and J are TRBV6-5 and TRBJ2-7, with 9 bases matching TRBD2. Germline loops: CDR1 MNHEY, CDR2 SVGAGI. CDR3 length: 15 amino acids. V dropped 7 bases and J dropped 0; count of bases not matched to a gene: 7. The CDR3, as DNA: TGTGCCAGCACCTCTAGCGGGGCCAGCTCCTACGAGCAGTACTTC. Its translation: CASTSSGASSYEQYF.

The chain recombines TRBV14 with TRBJ1-2, with no clear D. The germline V gene has CDR1 SGHDN and CDR2 FVKESK. Trimming left V 4 bases short and J 0 bases short, with 6 bases between. This CDR3 spans 13 amino acids. The CDR3 DNA is TGTGCCAGCAGCCCCACACCTAACTATGGCTACACCTTC. Protein sequence: CASSPTPNYGYTF.

The chain combines TRBV5-5 with TRBJ1-2; 8 bases line up with TRBD1. Germline assignment: CDR1 SGHKS and CDR2 YYEKEE (reference sequence). The junction had 9 bases not matched to a gene; V was cut back by 5 bases and J by 6 bases. The CDR3 has 14 amino acids. CDR3: CASRVPGGGDGYTF. As DNA, the CDR3 is TGTGCCAGCAGAGTCCCAGGGGGCGGCGATGGCTACACCTTC.

This clone was seen only once. This chain connects TRBV11-2 to TRBJ1-2; D gene unclear. V dropped 5 bases and J dropped 2 bases, with 15 bases sitting between them. Germline CDR1 reads SGHAT; CDR2 reads FQNNGV. This CDR3 contains 15 residues. CDR3 loop: CASSNIRRGNYGYTF. CDR3 DNA: TGTGCCAGCAGCAACATCCGGCGGGGAAACTATGGCTACACCTTC.

The rearrangement links TRBV7-2 to TRBJ2-1; D unclear. CDR3 size: 13 residues. Germline V gene sequence: CDR1 SGHTA, CDR2 FQGNSA. Between the trimmed V and J ends, which lost 4 bases and 3 bases, there was a span of 7 bases. CDR3 amino acids: CASSSALYNEQFF. CDR3 bases: TGTGCCAGCAGCTCAGCCCTCTACAATGAGCAGTTCTTC.

The V and J genes are TRBV9 and TRBJ1-6; no firm D call. The CDR3 is 13 amino acids. Trimming took 3 bases from V and 5 from J, leaving 6 bases between them. CDR1 and CDR2 (germline): SGDLS, YYNGEE. DNA for the CDR3: TGTGCCAGCAGCGGACGGGATAATTCACCCCTCCACTTT. Translation: CASSGRDNSPLHF.

The rearrangement joins TRBV7-9 to TRBJ1-5, with 8 bases aligning to TRBD1. From germline, CDR1 is SEHNR and CDR2 FQNEAQ (reference sequence). V shed 5 bases and J 7 bases; nucleotides not matched to a gene: 7. The CDR3 is made up of 14 amino acids. The CDR3 nucleotides read TGTGCCAGCAGCGCAGACAGGGGAAGGCAGCCCCAGCATTTT. This translates into CASSADRGRQPQHF.

Here the CDR3 reads CASSQDRGQRRINYGYTF. In DNA, the CDR3 is TGCGCCAGCAGCCAAGACCGGGGACAGCGGAGAATTAACTATGGCTACACCTTC. The genes are TRBV4-1 and TRBJ1-2, with 7 bases identical to TRBD1. Germline CDR1 MGHRA, CDR2 YSYEKL. The CDR3 length is 18 residues. With 0 bases clipped from V and 1 base from J, the junction kept 11 bases outside the gene matches.

This clone was seen only once. The V and J genes are TRBV4-1 and TRBJ2-2, with 10 positions matching TRBD1. V was clipped by 4 bases and J by 5 bases; unmatched bases: 7. This CDR3 has 16 residues. Germline CDR1 is MGHRA and CDR2 is YSYEKL. The CDR3 nucleotides read TGCGCCAGCAGCCGAGGCGACAGGGGGCGTACCGGGGAGCTGTTTTTT. This translates into CASSRGDRGRTGELFF.

The chain uses TRBV10-3 and TRBJ1-2; 7 bases are shared with TRBD1. Looked up from germline, CDR1 is ENHRY and CDR2 is SYGVKD. The CDR3 is 14 amino acids. Germline trimming cut 7 bases from V and 1 base from J; bases unmatched to any gene: 6. The CDR3: CAIMGDSFNYGYTF. The CDR3 DNA reads as TGTGCCATCATGGGGGACAGCTTTAACTATGGCTACACCTTC.

CDR3 residues: CASSANRGSTEAFF. In DNA, the CDR3 is TGTGCCAGCAGCGCAAACAGGGGCTCCACTGAAGCTTTCTTT. The rearrangement links TRBV9 to TRBJ1-1; 7 bases match TRBD1. V gave up 3 bases and J gave up 4 bases; unmatched junction bases: 6. Germline CDR1 and CDR2: SGDLS and YYNGEE. The CDR3 is 14 residues long.

DNA of the CDR3: TGTGCCAGCAGCCCCCAGGGACTAGCGAATGAGCAGTTCTTC. This sequence encodes CASSPQGLANEQFF. The gene calls are TRBV7-3 and TRBJ2-1, with 10 bases that match TRBD2. Germline trimming cut 5 bases from V and 7 bases from J; bases unmatched to any gene: 5. The CDR3 is 14 amino acids. CDR1 SGHTA and CDR2 FQGTGA come from the germline V gene.

Concerning this clone: Other DNA sequences in the sample encode the same CDR3. The V gene is TRBV5-4, the J gene TRBJ2-7; tentative D call: TRBD1 (7 bases). The CDR3 length is 14 residues. V lost 3 bases and J 0 bases, leaving 10 bases between the germline ends. Germline V gene data show CDR1 as SGHNT and CDR2 as YYREEE (reference sequence). CDR3 DNA: TGTGCCAGCAGCTCTCAGGGGGGCTCCTACGAGCAGTACTTC. This sequence encodes CASSSQGGSYEQYF. The variable domain in full, with the rest retrieved from reference TRBV5-4 and TRBJ2-7, is ETGVTQSPTHLIKTRGQQVTLRCSSQSGHNTVSWYQQALGQGPQFIFQYYREEENGRGNFPPRFSGLQFPNYSSELNVNALELDDSALYLCASSSQGGSYEQYFGPGTRLTVT.

This CDR3 is CAWSVQGDEKLFF. DNA of the CDR3: TGTGCCTGGAGTGTCCAGGGGGATGAAAAACTGTTTTTT. The chain recombines TRBV30 with TRBJ1-4, with 7 bases matching TRBD1. The ends lost 0 bases at V and 6 bases at J; junction bases unmatched: 1. There are 13 residues in the CDR3. Germline V gene data show CDR1 as GTSNPN and CDR2 as SVGIG (reference sequence).

This chain uses TRBV19 with TRBJ1-4; 8 bases agree with TRBD1. V lost 3 bases and J lost 4; bases outside the gene matches: 7. Germline V lookup: CDR1 LNHDA, CDR2 SQIVND (reference sequence). The CDR3 runs 16 residues. The CDR3: CASSIPGQGDNEKLFF. The CDR3 DNA is TGTGCCAGTAGTATCCCCGGACAGGGAGATAATGAAAAACTGTTTTTT.

This clone was seen ten or more times. The rearrangement joins TRBV4-2 to TRBJ2-7; 10 bases are shared with TRBD2. V dropped 0 bases and J dropped 6; count of bases not matched to a gene: 5. This CDR3 spans 15 amino acids. Germline lookup yields CDR1 LGHNA and CDR2 YNFKEQ. The CDR3 here is CASSQDLERGGEQYF. In DNA, the CDR3 is TGTGCCAGCAGCCAAGATCTTGAGCGGGGGGGCGAGCAGTACTTC.

The V call is TRBV4-1, the J call TRBJ1-2, with a tentative D call TRBD1 (6 bases). This CDR3 is built from 14 residues. CDR1 and CDR2 from the germline V gene are MGHRA and YSYEKL. Trimming removed 0 bases at V and 4 bases at J, with 9 bases between. The CDR3 sequence: CASSQDRGGYGYTF. DNA of the CDR3: TGCGCCAGCAGCCAAGATAGGGGGGGCTATGGCTACACCTTC.

The rearrangement uses TRBV19 and TRBJ2-2; D not certain. This CDR3 region has 14 residues. The germline V and J ends were trimmed by 1 base and 5 bases, with 8 bases remaining between them. Germline CDR1 is LNHDA and CDR2 is SQIVND (reference sequence). CDR3 DNA sequence: TGTGCCAGTAGTATAGCATCGAGAACCGGGGAGCTGTTTTTT. Protein sequence: CASSIASRTGELFF.

This sequence joins TRBV5-4 and TRBJ2-1; 11 bases agree with TRBD2. Germline CDR1 reads SGHNT; CDR2 reads YYREEE (reference sequence). The V gene end was trimmed by 2 bases and the J gene end by 9 bases; junction bases not matched to a gene: 4. The CDR3 is 14 amino acids. CDR3: CASSFSSGGAEQFF. CDR3 coding DNA: TGTGCCAGCAGCTTTAGTAGCGGGGGGGCTGAGCAGTTCTTC.